What follows describes a single T cell receptor beta chain. The data stem from a study of blood T cell repertoires in COVID-19. CDR3 length equals 12 residues. V lost 7 bases and J 4 bases, leaving 10 bases between the germline ends. Germline lookup yields CDR1 MDHEN and CDR2 SYDVKM. The table came from immunoSEQ multiplex PCR; TCRdb's copy has only in-frame clones and leaves some out. The sample holds 200,000 or so clones, about four fifths seen once. The sequencing input was PBMCs or T cells enriched from blood (not recorded which). The rearrangement joins TRBV28 to TRBJ1-1; D is perhaps TRBD1 (5 bases). The receptor's source is a man in his forties or fifties who had recovered from COVID-19. Here the CDR3 DNA reads TGTGCCAGCATCTCGGGGGGCACTGAAGCTTTCTTT. The encoded protein is CASISGGTEAFF.